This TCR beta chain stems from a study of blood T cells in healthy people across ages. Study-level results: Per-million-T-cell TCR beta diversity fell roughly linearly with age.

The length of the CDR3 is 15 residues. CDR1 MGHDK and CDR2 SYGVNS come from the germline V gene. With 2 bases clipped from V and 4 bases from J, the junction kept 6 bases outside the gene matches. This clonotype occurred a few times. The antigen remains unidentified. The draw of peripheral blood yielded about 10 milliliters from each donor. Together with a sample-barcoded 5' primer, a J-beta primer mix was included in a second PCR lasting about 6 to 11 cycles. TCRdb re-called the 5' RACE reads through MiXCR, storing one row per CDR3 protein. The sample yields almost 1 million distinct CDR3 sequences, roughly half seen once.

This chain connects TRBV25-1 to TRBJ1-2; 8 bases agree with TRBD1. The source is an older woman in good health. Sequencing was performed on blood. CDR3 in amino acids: CASSELGTGTYGYTF. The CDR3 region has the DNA TGTGCCAGCAGTGAACTCGGGACAGGAACCTATGGCTACACCTTC.